This T cell receptor beta chain was recovered during a study of blood T cell repertoires in COVID-19. Looking at the study overall: Specimens from acute and convalescent COVID-19 originated in the United States, Italy and Spain.

Original data processing: Estimates of nucleated cell counts were drawn from the amplification of reference gene primers. Profiled with immunoSEQ multiplex PCR; TCRdb holds only in-frame clones, not every one. The V and J calls and clone size were taken over from that table, and D and trimming were inferred from the DNA. The repertoire holds roughly 290,000 clones, with 80% to 90% as singletons. The CDR3 is 17 amino acids. Trimming cost V 0 bases and J 7 bases, with 20 bases left between them. Germline CDR1 is SGHKS and CDR2 is YYEKEE (reference sequence). Self-reported history from a screening survey and questionnaire set each donor's cohort. Cohort 3 recovered donors had two negative PCRs, clearance, or symptom resolution.

The source is a man younger than 40 who had recovered from COVID-19. Specimen: PBMCs or T cells enriched from blood (not recorded which). V and J are TRBV5-5 and TRBJ1-5; TRBD1 might be the D (5 bases). The DNA of the CDR3 is TGTGCCAGCAGCTTGGGTGGTTTGGGGCCCGGGAGGCAGCCCCAGCATTTT. It specifies CASSLGGLGPGRQPQHF. Full variable domain (outside the CDR3, taken from reference TRBV5-5 and TRBJ1-5): DAGVTQSPTHLIKTRGQQVTLRCSPISGHKSVSWYQQVLGQGPQFIFQYYEKEERGRGNFPDRFSARQFPNYSSELNVNALLLGDSALYLCASSLGGLGPGRQPQHFGDGTRLSIL.